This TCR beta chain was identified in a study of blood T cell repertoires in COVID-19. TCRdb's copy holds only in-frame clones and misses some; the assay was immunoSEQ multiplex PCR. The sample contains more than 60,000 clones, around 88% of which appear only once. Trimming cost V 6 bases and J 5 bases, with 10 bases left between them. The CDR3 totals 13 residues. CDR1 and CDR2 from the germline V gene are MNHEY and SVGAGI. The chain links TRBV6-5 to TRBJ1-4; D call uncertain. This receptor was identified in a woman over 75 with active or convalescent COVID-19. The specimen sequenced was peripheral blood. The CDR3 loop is CASSRGENEKLFF. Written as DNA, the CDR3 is TGTGCCAGCAGCAGAGGCGAAAATGAAAAACTGTTTTTT.